These T cell receptor beta chains were read from a single sample in a study of CD8 T cells in ankylosing spondylitis. TCRdb re-called the 5' RACE reads with MiXCR, one entry per CDR3 protein. This table has more than 150,000 distinct CDR3 sequences, about 20% appearing once. Sequencing was performed on blood, either unsorted or a sorted T cell fraction (not recorded which). Source of these receptors: a male donor between 10 and 30 years old with ankylosing spondylitis or in good health (not recorded which). CDR3s include the opening cysteine and the closing phenylalanine or tryptophan. A D gene is named only where the DNA matches it firmly. A row's size may be missing; if present it is once, few, many or a size class.

CDR3nt: TGCAGTGCTAGAAGCCAAGCGGTCGGGGGGGGGGAGCAGTACTTC; CDR3aa: CSARSQAVGGGEQYF; abundance: many; j_gene: TRBJ2-7; v_gene: TRBV20-1; d_gene: TRBD2
CDR3nt: TGTGCCTGGAGTGTACAGGGGGGTTTAGGGGGCATTCAGTACTTC; CDR3aa: CAWSVQGGLGGIQYF; abundance: few; j_gene: TRBJ2-4; v_gene: TRBV30; d_gene: TRBD1
CDR3nt: TGTGCCAGCAGCCAAGGGATGGGAGCCCTCACAGATACGCAGTATTTT; CDR3aa: CASSQGMGALTDTQYF; abundance: once; j_gene: TRBJ2-3; v_gene: TRBV3-1; d_gene: -
CDR3nt: TGTGCCACCAGTGATCCTATAGCGGGAGGGCAAGAGACCCAGTACTTC; CDR3aa: CATSDPIAGGQETQYF; abundance: many; j_gene: TRBJ2-5; v_gene: TRBV24-1; d_gene: TRBD2
CDR3nt: TGTGCCAGCAGCTTAGATACAAACTCTGGGGCCAACGTCCTGACTTTC; CDR3aa: CASSLDTNSGANVLTF; abundance: -; j_gene: TRBJ2-6; v_gene: TRBV7-9; d_gene: -
CDR3nt: TGCAGTGCTCGGCAGGACTATAATTCACCCCTCCACTTT; CDR3aa: CSARQDYNSPLHF; abundance: many; j_gene: TRBJ1-6; v_gene: TRBV20-1; d_gene: -
CDR3nt: TGCAGTGCTAGAACCGTCTGGGATGAGCAGTTCTTC; CDR3aa: CSARTVWDEQFF; abundance: -; j_gene: TRBJ2-1; v_gene: TRBV20-1; d_gene: -
CDR3nt: TGCAGTGCTCTCCGACAGGGTCAATTCAAGGATACGCAGTATTTT; CDR3aa: CSALRQGQFKDTQYF; abundance: -; j_gene: TRBJ2-3; v_gene: TRBV20-1; d_gene: TRBD1
CDR3nt: TGCGCCAGCAGTCAAGGTTGGAGGGAATCCGGGGAGCTGTTTTTT; CDR3aa: CASSQGWRESGELFF; abundance: -; j_gene: TRBJ2-2; v_gene: TRBV23-1; d_gene: -
CDR3nt: TGTGCCAGCAGAGCAACTAGCGGGGTCCACAATGAGCAGTTCTTC; CDR3aa: CASRATSGVHNEQFF; abundance: many; j_gene: TRBJ2-1; v_gene: TRBV12-3/TRBV12-4; d_gene: TRBD2
CDR3nt: TGCGCCAGCAGCCCCCAGCCGGGTGTTCAGCCCCAGCATTTT; CDR3aa: CASSPQPGVQPQHF; abundance: many; j_gene: TRBJ1-5; v_gene: TRBV4-3; d_gene: -
CDR3nt: TGTGCCATCAGTGAGTCGATTTGGAATATCGAGCAGTTCTTC; CDR3aa: CAISESIWNIEQFF; abundance: many; j_gene: TRBJ2-1; v_gene: TRBV10-3; d_gene: -
CDR3nt: TGTGCCAGCAGCATGACAGGGGCGAACACTGAAGCTTTCTTT; CDR3aa: CASSMTGANTEAFF; abundance: many; j_gene: TRBJ1-1; v_gene: TRBV7-3; d_gene: TRBD1
CDR3nt: TGCGCCAGCAATGGGGGGGACAGGAGATCAGATACGCAGTATTTT; CDR3aa: CASNGGDRRSDTQYF; abundance: many; j_gene: TRBJ2-3; v_gene: TRBV5-1; d_gene: -
CDR3nt: TGTGCCAGCAGTTTAGCCTCTAGTACGAATGAGCAGTTCTTC; CDR3aa: CASSLASSTNEQFF; abundance: many; j_gene: TRBJ2-1; v_gene: TRBV12-3/TRBV12-4; d_gene: -
CDR3nt: TGTGCCAGCAGGGGGAGGCTAGCGGGAGTTAATGAGCAGTTCTTC; CDR3aa: CASRGRLAGVNEQFF; abundance: few; j_gene: TRBJ2-1; v_gene: TRBV11-3; d_gene: TRBD2
CDR3nt: TGTGCCAGCAGTGCCCGGGACAGGGGGCGTTTTGAGCAGTTCTTC; CDR3aa: CASSARDRGRFEQFF; abundance: -; j_gene: TRBJ2-1; v_gene: TRBV25-1; d_gene: TRBD1
CDR3nt: TGCAGTGCTGCACGGGGGGACACTGAAGCTTTCTTT; CDR3aa: CSAARGDTEAFF; abundance: many; j_gene: TRBJ1-1; v_gene: TRBV20-1; d_gene: -
CDR3nt: TGCAGCGTTAGCCGCTCCTACAATGAGCAGTTCTTC; CDR3aa: CSVSRSYNEQFF; abundance: -; j_gene: TRBJ2-1; v_gene: TRBV29-1; d_gene: -
CDR3nt: TGTGCCAGCAGCCTCCGACACGAGCAGTACTTC; CDR3aa: CASSLRHEQYF; abundance: many; j_gene: TRBJ2-7; v_gene: TRBV7-9; d_gene: -
CDR3nt: TGTGCCAGCAGCTTAGACGGGACTGGGGCCAACGTCCTGACTTTC; CDR3aa: CASSLDGTGANVLTF; abundance: many; j_gene: TRBJ2-6; v_gene: TRBV7-2; d_gene: -
CDR3nt: TGTGCCAGCGCCAGGGGCTGGAACACTGAAGCTTTCTTT; CDR3aa: CASARGWNTEAFF; abundance: many; j_gene: TRBJ1-1; v_gene: TRBV6-6; d_gene: -
CDR3nt: TGTGCCAGTAGTAGGACTATTAACAATGAGCAGTTCTTC; CDR3aa: CASSRTINNEQFF; abundance: -; j_gene: TRBJ2-1; v_gene: TRBV19; d_gene: -
CDR3nt: TGCAGTGCTAGAAAAACCGGGACAGGGAATTCACCCCTCCACTTT; CDR3aa: CSARKTGTGNSPLHF; abundance: few; j_gene: TRBJ1-6; v_gene: TRBV20-1; d_gene: TRBD1
CDR3nt: TGCAGCGTCCAGAGCAGTGATGAAAAACTGTTTTTT; CDR3aa: CSVQSSDEKLFF; abundance: -; j_gene: TRBJ1-4; v_gene: TRBV29-1; d_gene: -
CDR3nt: TGCGCCAGCGGGACAGGACAGGGGATAAGGAGTGAGCAGTTCTTC; CDR3aa: CASGTGQGIRSEQFF; abundance: many; j_gene: TRBJ2-1; v_gene: TRBV23-1; d_gene: TRBD1
CDR3nt: TGTGCCAGCAGTTTTAAGGGGGCGCGGGCAGACGAGCAGTACTTC; CDR3aa: CASSFKGARADEQYF; abundance: -; j_gene: TRBJ2-7; v_gene: TRBV27; d_gene: TRBD1
CDR3nt: TGCAGTGCTCGCGGAACCGGGGAGCTGTTTTTT; CDR3aa: CSARGTGELFF; abundance: many; j_gene: TRBJ2-2; v_gene: TRBV20-1; d_gene: -
CDR3nt: TGCAGCGTTGTGTATGGGAGCTCCTACGAGCAGTACTTC; CDR3aa: CSVVYGSSYEQYF; abundance: -; j_gene: TRBJ2-7; v_gene: TRBV29-1; d_gene: -
CDR3nt: TGTGCCAGCAGCCGTTTGGGACTAGCGCCTAATGAGCAGTTCTTC; CDR3aa: CASSRLGLAPNEQFF; abundance: -; j_gene: TRBJ2-1; v_gene: TRBV11-2; d_gene: TRBD2
CDR3nt: TGTGCCAGCAGCTTGGGCGGGCCCAACGACGAGCAGTACTTC; CDR3aa: CASSLGGPNDEQYF; abundance: few; j_gene: TRBJ2-7; v_gene: TRBV5-4; d_gene: -
CDR3nt: TGTGCCATCAGTGAGTCGCTGGGTTTGGTAGATCAGCCCCAGCATTTT; CDR3aa: CAISESLGLVDQPQHF; abundance: many; j_gene: TRBJ1-5; v_gene: TRBV10-3; d_gene: -
CDR3nt: TGTGCCACCAGCAGAGATCCCGCAGGGACCGGGGGGTCACCCCTCCACTTT; CDR3aa: CATSRDPAGTGGSPLHF; abundance: many; j_gene: TRBJ1-6; v_gene: TRBV15; d_gene: -
CDR3nt: TGTGCCAGCAGTATCCAGCCAGGGGCTAATGAAAAACTGTTTTTT; CDR3aa: CASSIQPGANEKLFF; abundance: many; j_gene: TRBJ1-4; v_gene: TRBV6-1; d_gene: -
CDR3nt: TGTGCCTGGAGTGCCCGACCCCGGGGCATTCAGTACTTC; CDR3aa: CAWSARPRGIQYF; abundance: few; j_gene: TRBJ2-4; v_gene: TRBV30; d_gene: -
CDR3nt: TGTGCCAGCAGTGAAGCCTATTCCGGGGAGCTGTTTTTT; CDR3aa: CASSEAYSGELFF; abundance: many; j_gene: TRBJ2-2; v_gene: TRBV2; d_gene: -
CDR3nt: TGCGCCAGCAGCCAAGATAGCCTAGCGGGAGTTGAGACCCAGTACTTC; CDR3aa: CASSQDSLAGVETQYF; abundance: many; j_gene: TRBJ2-5; v_gene: TRBV4-1; d_gene: TRBD2
CDR3nt: TGTGCCAGCAGCTCGCCGGGGGCGTGGGATACGCAGTATTTT; CDR3aa: CASSSPGAWDTQYF; abundance: -; j_gene: TRBJ2-3; v_gene: TRBV11-3; d_gene: -
CDR3nt: TGCAGCGGGACAGCTCAACAAGAGACCCAGTACTTC; CDR3aa: CSGTAQQETQYF; abundance: few; j_gene: TRBJ2-5; v_gene: TRBV29-1; d_gene: -
CDR3nt: TGTGCCAGCTCACCGGACGCACCCTCCTACAATGAGCAGTTCTTC; CDR3aa: CASSPDAPSYNEQFF; abundance: many; j_gene: TRBJ2-1; v_gene: TRBV18; d_gene: -
CDR3nt: TGCGCCAGCAGCCCCCTTTACCTTAGCGTTGATGAGCAGTTCTTC; CDR3aa: CASSPLYLSVDEQFF; abundance: many; j_gene: TRBJ2-1; v_gene: TRBV4-1; d_gene: -
CDR3nt: TGTGCCAGCAGTTCGCCGGACAGGATCGACCCCGGGGAGCTGTTTTTT; CDR3aa: CASSSPDRIDPGELFF; abundance: many; j_gene: TRBJ2-2; v_gene: TRBV12-3/TRBV12-4; d_gene: TRBD1
CDR3nt: TGCAGTGCTAGAGGTCGACTAGCAGAATACGAGCAGTACTTC; CDR3aa: CSARGRLAEYEQYF; abundance: many; j_gene: TRBJ2-7; v_gene: TRBV20-1; d_gene: TRBD2